The sequence of this T cell receptor (beta chain) was determined in a study of blood T cells in healthy people across ages. The authors ran a second PCR of about 6 to 11 cycles using a sample-barcoded 5' primer and a J-beta primer mix. A single record per CDR3 protein comes from TCRdb applying MiXCR to the 5' RACE reads. The profile shows hundreds of thousands of distinct CDR3 sequences, 32% of them singletons. Study results and caveats: Naive CD4+ cells and diversity were both higher in long-lived donors than in aged donors.

Isolation recovered at least 6 million PBMCs from every sample. This clonotype was counted many times. Its target is not known. CDR1 is ENHRY, CDR2 SYGVKD, per germline. This CDR3 has 14 amino acids. Deletions cut 0 bases from V and 5 bases from J, with 8 bases between. This sequence originates from a woman over 75 in good health. The source material was blood. This rearrangement joins TRBV10-3 to TRBJ1-5; D is ambiguous. The CDR3 DNA sequence: TGTGCCATCAGTGAGTCCAGCGCTTATCAGCCCCAGCATTTT. It codes for CAISESSAYQPQHF.